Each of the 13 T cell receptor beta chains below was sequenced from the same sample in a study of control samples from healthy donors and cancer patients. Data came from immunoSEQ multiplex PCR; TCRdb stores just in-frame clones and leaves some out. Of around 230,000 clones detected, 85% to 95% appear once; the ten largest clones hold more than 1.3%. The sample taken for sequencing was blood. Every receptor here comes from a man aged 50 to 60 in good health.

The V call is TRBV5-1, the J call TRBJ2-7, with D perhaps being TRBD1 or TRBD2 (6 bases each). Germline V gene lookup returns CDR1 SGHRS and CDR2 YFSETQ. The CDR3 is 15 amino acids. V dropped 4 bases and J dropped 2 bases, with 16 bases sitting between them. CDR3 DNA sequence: TGCGCCAGCAGCCACCCGGAGGGACAAACCTACGAGCAGTACTTC. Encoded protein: CASSHPEGQTYEQYF.

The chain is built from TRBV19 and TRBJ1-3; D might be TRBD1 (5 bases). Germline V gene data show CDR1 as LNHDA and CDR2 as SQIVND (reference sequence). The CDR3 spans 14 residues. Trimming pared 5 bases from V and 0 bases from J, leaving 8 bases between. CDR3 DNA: TGTGCCAGTAGTTATGACAGCTCTGGAAACACCATATATTTT. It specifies CASSYDSSGNTIYF.

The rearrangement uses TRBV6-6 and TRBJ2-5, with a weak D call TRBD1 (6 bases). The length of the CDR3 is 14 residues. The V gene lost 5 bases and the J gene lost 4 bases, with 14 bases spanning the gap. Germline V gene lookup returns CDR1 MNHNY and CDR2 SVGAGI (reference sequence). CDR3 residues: CASSSRGRGETQYF. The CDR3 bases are TGTGCCAGCAGTAGCAGGGGAAGGGGAGAGACCCAGTACTTC.

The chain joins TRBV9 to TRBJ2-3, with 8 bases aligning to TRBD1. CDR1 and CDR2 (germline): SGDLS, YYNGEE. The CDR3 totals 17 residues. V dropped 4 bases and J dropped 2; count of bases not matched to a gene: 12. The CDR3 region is CASSIDPPGQATDTQYF. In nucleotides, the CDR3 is TGTGCCAGCAGCATCGACCCGCCGGGACAGGCCACAGATACGCAGTATTTT.

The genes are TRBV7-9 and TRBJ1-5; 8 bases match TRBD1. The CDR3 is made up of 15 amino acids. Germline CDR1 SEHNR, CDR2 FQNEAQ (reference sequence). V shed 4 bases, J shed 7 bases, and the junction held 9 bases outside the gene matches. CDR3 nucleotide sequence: TGTGCCAGCAGCTCAGGACAGGGCGAACGGCAGCCCCAGCATTTT. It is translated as CASSSGQGERQPQHF.

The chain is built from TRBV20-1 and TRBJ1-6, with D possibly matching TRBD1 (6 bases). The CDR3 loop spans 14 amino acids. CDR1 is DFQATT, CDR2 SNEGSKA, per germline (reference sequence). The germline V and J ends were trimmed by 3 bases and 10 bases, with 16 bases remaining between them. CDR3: CSASMDSRGSPLHF. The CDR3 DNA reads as TGCAGTGCTAGTATGGACAGCCGGGGGTCACCCCTCCACTTT.

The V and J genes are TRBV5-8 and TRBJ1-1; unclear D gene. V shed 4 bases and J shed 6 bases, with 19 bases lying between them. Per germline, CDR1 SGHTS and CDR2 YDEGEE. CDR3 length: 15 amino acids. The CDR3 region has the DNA TGTGCCAGCAGCCCCAGAAATGGGGAAGAATCTGAAGCTTTCTTT. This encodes CASSPRNGEESEAFF.

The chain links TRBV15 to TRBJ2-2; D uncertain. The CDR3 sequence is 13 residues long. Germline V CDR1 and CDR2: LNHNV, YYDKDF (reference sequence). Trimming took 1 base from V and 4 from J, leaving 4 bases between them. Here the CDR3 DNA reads TGTGCCACCAGCAGAGGGATCACCGGGGAGCTGTTTTTT. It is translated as CATSRGITGELFF. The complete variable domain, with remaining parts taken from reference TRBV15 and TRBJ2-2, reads DAMVIQNPRYQVTQFGKPVTLSCSQTLNHNVMYWYQQKSSQAPKLLFHYYDKDFNNEADTPDNFQSRRPNTSFCFLDIRSPGLGDTAMYLCATSRGITGELFFGEGSRLTVL.

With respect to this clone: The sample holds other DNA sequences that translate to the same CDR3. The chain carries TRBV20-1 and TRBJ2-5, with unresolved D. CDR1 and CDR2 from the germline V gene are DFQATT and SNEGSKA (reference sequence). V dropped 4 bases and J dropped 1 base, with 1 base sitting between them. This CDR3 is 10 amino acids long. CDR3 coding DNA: TGCAGTGCTACCCAAGAGACCCAGTACTTC. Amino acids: CSATQETQYF.

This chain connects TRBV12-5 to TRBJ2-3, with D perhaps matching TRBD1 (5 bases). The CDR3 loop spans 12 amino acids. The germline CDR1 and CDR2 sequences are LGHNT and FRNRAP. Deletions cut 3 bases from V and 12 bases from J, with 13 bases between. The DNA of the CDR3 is TGTGCTAGTGGTTTAGGGGCCCACCTACAGTATTTT. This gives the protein CASGLGAHLQYF.

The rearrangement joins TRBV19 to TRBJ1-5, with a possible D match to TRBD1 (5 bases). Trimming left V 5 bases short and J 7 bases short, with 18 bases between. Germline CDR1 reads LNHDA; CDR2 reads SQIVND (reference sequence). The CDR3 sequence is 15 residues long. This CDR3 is CASSLTGGRKQPQHF. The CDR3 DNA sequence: TGTGCCAGTAGTCTTACCGGGGGTCGGAAACAGCCCCAGCATTTT.

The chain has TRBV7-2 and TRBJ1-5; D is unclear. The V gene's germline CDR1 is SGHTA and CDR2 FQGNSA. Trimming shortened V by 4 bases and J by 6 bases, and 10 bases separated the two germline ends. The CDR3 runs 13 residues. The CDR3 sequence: CASSSLSGQPQHF. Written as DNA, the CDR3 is TGTGCCAGCAGCTCTCTCAGCGGTCAGCCCCAGCATTTT.

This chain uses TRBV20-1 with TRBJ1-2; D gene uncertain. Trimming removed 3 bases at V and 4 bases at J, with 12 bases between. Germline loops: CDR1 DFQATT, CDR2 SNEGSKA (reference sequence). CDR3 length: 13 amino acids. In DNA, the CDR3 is TGCAGTGCTAGTTCCGGCTGGAGCTATGGCTACACCTTC. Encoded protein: CSASSGWSYGYTF.